Presented here are 14 T cell receptor beta chains from one specimen sequenced in a study of PD-1 blockade in mismatch repair-deficient tumors. Measured with immunoSEQ multiplex PCR; TCRdb has only the in-frame clones, and not every one. The sample has approximately 100,000 clones, about four fifths seen once. Here the sequenced sample was peripheral blood, taken roughly 36 weeks after starting pembrolizumab. Every receptor here comes from an adult with mismatch repair-deficient cancer.

This rearrangement joins TRBV6-1 to TRBJ1-2, with 7 nucleotides matching TRBD1. The CDR3 loop spans 14 amino acids. The germline V gene has CDR1 MNHNS and CDR2 SASEGT. V lost 2 bases to trimming and J lost 5 bases; unmatched junction nucleotides: 5. In nucleotides, the CDR3 is TGTGCCAGCAGTGAATCCGACAGGGTGTATGGCTACACCTTC. Translating it yields CASSESDRVYGYTF.

This clone was observed a handful of times. J is TRBJ2-7 and V is TRBV6-1; weak D call: TRBD2 (6 bases). V was trimmed by 3 bases and J by 6 bases, leaving 21 bases between them. Germline assignment: CDR1 MNHNS and CDR2 SASEGT. This CDR3 is 16 amino acids long. CDR3 residues: CASSEEKRIGRPEQYF. Written as DNA, the CDR3 is TGTGCCAGCAGTGAGGAGAAGAGGATAGGGAGGCCCGAGCAGTACTTC.

This clone was found once. The rearrangement uses TRBV28 and TRBJ2-1; TRBD1 matches 10 bases. With 5 bases clipped from V and 7 bases from J, the junction kept 11 bases outside the gene matches. The CDR3 loop spans 16 amino acids. Germline V lookup: CDR1 MDHEN, CDR2 SYDVKM. As DNA, the CDR3 is TGTGCCAGCAGTCCGTCGGGACAGGGGATATCAAATGAGCAGTTCTTC. Translated, it gives CASSPSGQGISNEQFF.

The chain uses TRBV18 and TRBJ2-2; weak D call: TRBD1 (6 bases). V lost 3 bases to trimming and J lost 7 bases, with 15 bases between them. This CDR3 is built from 15 residues. CDR1 is KGHSH, CDR2 LQKENI, per germline. In DNA form, the CDR3 reads TGTGCCAGCTCACCGGGCAGGGGCGACGGCGGGGAGCTGTTTTTT. Its translation is CASSPGRGDGGELFF.

The CDR3 region is CASSLREDEQYF. CDR3 nucleotides: TGTGCCAGCAGCTTACGGGAAGATGAGCAGTACTTC. This chain connects TRBV7-6 to TRBJ2-7; tentative D call: TRBD2 (5 bases). V was shortened by 2 bases and J by 7 bases, with 9 bases between the two germline ends. The germline V gene encodes CDR1 SGHVS and CDR2 FNYEAQ. The CDR3 loop spans 12 amino acids.

The CDR3 spells CASSLELLGAGELFF. DNA for the CDR3: TGCGCCAGCAGCTTGGAACTACTGGGGGCCGGGGAGCTGTTTTTT. V usage is TRBV5-1 and J usage is TRBJ2-2, with D perhaps given as TRBD1 or TRBD2 (5 bases each). CDR3 size: 15 residues. The V and J ends lost 0 bases and 6 bases respectively, with 12 bases between them. CDR1 is SGHRS, CDR2 YFSETQ, per germline.

The chain has TRBV2 and TRBJ1-1; 7 bases match TRBD1. Germline CDR1 reads SNHLY; CDR2 reads FYNNEI. V was clipped by 4 bases and J by 5 bases; unmatched bases: 10. The CDR3 runs to 15 residues. CDR3 sequence: CASSGPGGRRTEAFF. CDR3 coding DNA: TGTGCCAGCAGTGGCCCAGGGGGGCGTCGGACTGAAGCTTTCTTT.

This chain links TRBV28 with TRBJ1-3; 7 positions agree with TRBD1. Trimming took 5 bases from V and 2 from J; bases not matched to a gene: 6. The germline V gene encodes CDR1 MDHEN and CDR2 SYDVKM. CDR3 length: 15 residues. The CDR3 loop reads CASSPGGGTGNTIYF. In nucleotides, the CDR3 is TGTGCCAGCAGTCCAGGGGGAGGGACTGGAAACACCATATATTTT.

This clone showed up just once. The chain is built from TRBV29-1 and TRBJ2-6, with no clear D. The CDR3 runs to 11 residues. Trimming pared 5 bases from V and 8 bases from J, leaving 7 bases between. Germline V gene data show CDR1 as SQVTM and CDR2 as ANQGSEA. This CDR3 reads CSVWLSNVLTF. The CDR3 DNA reads TGCAGCGTTTGGTTGTCCAACGTCCTGACTTTC.

This clone appeared a single time. The rearrangement links TRBV18 to TRBJ2-2; D tentatively fits TRBD1 or TRBD2 (5 bases each). The germline gives CDR1 KGHSH, CDR2 LQKENI. Trimming cost V 3 bases and J 4 bases, with 12 bases left between them. The CDR3 loop spans 15 amino acids. CDR3 sequence reads: CASSPTGRGTGELFF. For the CDR3, the DNA is TGTGCCAGCTCACCCACGGGGCGCGGCACCGGGGAGCTGTTTTTT.

This chain joins TRBV5-1 and TRBJ2-7; 11 bases map to TRBD2. Germline V gene lookup returns CDR1 SGHRS and CDR2 YFSETQ. With 3 bases clipped from V and 7 bases from J, the junction kept 6 bases outside the gene matches. This CDR3 spans 14 amino acids. CDR3 region: CASSSTSGTLEQYF. The CDR3 bases are TGCGCCAGCAGCTCGACTAGCGGGACTCTGGAGCAGTACTTC.

The V call is TRBV5-8, the J call TRBJ2-7; possible D gene TRBD2, 6 bases. V was cut by 0 bases and J by 1 base, with 14 bases left in between. The CDR3 is 16 amino acids. Germline values: CDR1 SGHTS, CDR2 YDEGEE. CDR3 coding DNA: TGTGCCAGCAGCTTGGGAGCGGCGGGAATATCCTACGAGCAGTACTTC. Its translation: CASSLGAAGISYEQYF.

V is TRBV5-8 and J is TRBJ2-7; the match to TRBD2 covers 8 bases. The CDR3 is 15 residues long. J gave up 5 bases and V 5 bases, and 12 bases lay outside the gene matches. The V gene's germline CDR1 is SGHTS and CDR2 YDEGEE. The CDR3 spells CASREEKREIDEQYF. CDR3 nucleotides: TGTGCCAGCAGGGAAGAAAAGCGGGAGATCGACGAGCAGTACTTC.

The chain employs TRBV27 and TRBJ2-4; 7 bases fit TRBD2. The CDR3 contains 16 residues. V was clipped by 4 bases and J by 4 bases; unmatched bases: 10. CDR1 is MNHEY and CDR2 is SMNVEV in the germline V gene (reference sequence). Here the CDR3 DNA reads TGTGCCAGCAGTTCCCCGGGGAGGGTAGGAAAAAACATTCAGTACTTC. It is translated as CASSSPGRVGKNIQYF.